There are many counts of the clone carrying this TCR beta chain. No antigen is known for it. Those with hyperthyroidism were 18 to 65 years old, newly diagnosed, and ill for under 2 months. Those patients with uncontrolled infection, other autoimmune disease, pregnancy or lactation were excluded. The data were obtained in a study of T cells in Graves' hyperthyroidism and ophthalmopathy. Study background: Pretreatment peripheral blood was obtained at initial diagnosis.

RNA transcripts yielded amplified TCR beta CDR3 regions. The primer set for the first-round RT-PCR of the TCR CDR3 was HTBI. TCRdb itself ran the multiplex PCR reads through MiXCR, one entry per CDR3 protein. The sample lists around 340,000 distinct CDR3 sequences, 15% to 20% occurring once. Germline V gene lookup returns CDR1 ENHRY and CDR2 SYGVKD. This CDR3 region has 14 residues. With 3 bases clipped from V and 8 bases from J, the junction kept 4 bases outside the gene matches. Findings of the study overall: Blood held most thyroid clonotypes expanded above 0.001 frequency.

Sequencing input: blood. This receptor was identified in a woman aged 45-60 years with Graves' hyperthyroidism. The chain uses TRBV10-3 and TRBJ1-4, with 9 bases matching TRBD1. CDR3 in amino acids: CAISDGTGMEKLFF. For the CDR3, the DNA is TGTGCCATCAGTGATGGGACAGGGATGGAAAAACTGTTTTTT.